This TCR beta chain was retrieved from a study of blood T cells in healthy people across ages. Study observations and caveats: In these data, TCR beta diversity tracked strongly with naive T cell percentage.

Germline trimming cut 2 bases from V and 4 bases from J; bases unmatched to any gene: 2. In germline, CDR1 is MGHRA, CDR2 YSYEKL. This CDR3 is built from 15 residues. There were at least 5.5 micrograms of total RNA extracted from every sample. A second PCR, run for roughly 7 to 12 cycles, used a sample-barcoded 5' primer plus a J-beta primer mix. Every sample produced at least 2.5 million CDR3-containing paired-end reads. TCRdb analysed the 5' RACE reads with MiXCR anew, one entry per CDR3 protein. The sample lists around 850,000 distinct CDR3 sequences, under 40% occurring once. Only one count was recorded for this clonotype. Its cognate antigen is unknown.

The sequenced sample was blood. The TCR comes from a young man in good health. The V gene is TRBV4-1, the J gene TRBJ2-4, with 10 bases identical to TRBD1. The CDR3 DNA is TGCGCCAGCAGCCAACTGGGACAGGGGAAAAACATTCAGTACTTC. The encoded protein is CASSQLGQGKNIQYF.